This T cell receptor beta chain was documented in a study of blood T cell repertoires in COVID-19. About the research overall: Researchers got acute and convalescent COVID-19 samples from the United States, Italy and Spain. PBMCs, B-cell-depleted T cells, or T cells provided the cDNA or gDNA that made up the material.

Trimming removed 0 bases at V and 2 bases at J, with 10 bases between. The germline V gene has CDR1 GTSNPN and CDR2 SVGIG (reference sequence). CDR3 size: 15 residues. Recruitment covered about 25 US areas and drew participants whose ages spanned roughly 18 to 100 years. Here immunoSEQ multiplex PCR was the method, and the copy in TCRdb shows in-frame clones only, minus some. The table records roughly 300,000 clones, around 86% of them present only once. The sample taken for sequencing was PBMCs or T cells enriched from blood (not recorded which). The receptor was isolated from a young woman who had recovered from COVID-19. This rearrangement joins TRBV30 to TRBJ2-2; D might be TRBD2 (6 bases). CDR3 coding DNA: TGTGCCTGGAGTGTACGGAGGGGAAACACCGGGGAGCTGTTTTTT. It is translated as CAWSVRRGNTGELFF.